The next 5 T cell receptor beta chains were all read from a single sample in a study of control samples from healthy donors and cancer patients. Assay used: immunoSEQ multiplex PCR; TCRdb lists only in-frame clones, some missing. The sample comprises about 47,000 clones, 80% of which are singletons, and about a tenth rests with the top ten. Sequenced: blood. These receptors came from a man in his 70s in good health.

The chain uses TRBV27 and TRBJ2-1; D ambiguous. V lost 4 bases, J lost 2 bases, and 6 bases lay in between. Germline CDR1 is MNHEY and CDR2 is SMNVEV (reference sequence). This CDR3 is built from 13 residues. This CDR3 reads CASSSRPYNEQFF. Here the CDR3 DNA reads TGTGCCAGCAGTTCGAGACCCTACAATGAGCAGTTCTTC.

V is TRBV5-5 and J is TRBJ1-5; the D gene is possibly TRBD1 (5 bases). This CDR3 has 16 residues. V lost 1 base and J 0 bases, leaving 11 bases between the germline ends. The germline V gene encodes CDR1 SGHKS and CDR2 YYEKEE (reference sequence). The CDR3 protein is CASSLSGSASNQPQHF. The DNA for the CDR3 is TGTGCCAGCAGCTTGTCAGGGTCGGCTAGCAATCAGCCCCAGCATTTT.

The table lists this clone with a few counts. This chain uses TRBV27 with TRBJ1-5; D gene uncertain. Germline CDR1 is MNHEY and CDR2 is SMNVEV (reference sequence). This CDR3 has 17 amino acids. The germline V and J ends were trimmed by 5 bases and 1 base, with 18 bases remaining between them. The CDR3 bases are TGTGCCAGCAGTCAACTAGGGCCCCAATGGAGCAATCAGCCCCAGCATTTT. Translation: CASSQLGPQWSNQPQHF.

CDR3 nucleotides: TGTGCCAGCAGTAGGGCTAGCGCGTACACCGGGGAGCTGTTTTTT. Translated, it gives CASSRASAYTGELFF. V is TRBV7-3 and J is TRBJ2-2, with D perhaps TRBD2 (6 bases). Trimming shortened V by 6 bases and J by 3 bases, and 14 bases separated the two germline ends. CDR1 is SGHTA and CDR2 is FQGTGA in the germline V gene. This CDR3 has 15 amino acids.

Here the CDR3 reads CASSPQPRAGNTGELFF. In nucleotides, the CDR3 is TGTGCCAGCTCACCACAGCCCCGGGCAGGGAACACCGGGGAGCTGTTTTTT. The chain employs TRBV18 and TRBJ2-2; D is uncertain. V lost 1 base and J lost 1, with 13 bases in between. The CDR3 is 17 residues long. Germline V gene sequence: CDR1 KGHSH, CDR2 LQKENI. Full variable domain (outside the CDR3, taken from reference TRBV18 and TRBJ2-2): NAGVMQNPRHLVRRRGQEARLRCSPMKGHSHVYWYRQLPEEGLKFMVYLQKENIIDESGMPKERFSAEFPKEGPSILRIQQVVRGDSAAYFCASSPQPRAGNTGELFFGEGSRLTVL.